This T cell receptor (beta chain) was retrieved from a study of blood T cells in healthy people across ages. CDR3 length: 12 amino acids. Germline values: CDR1 SGDLS, CDR2 YYNGEE. This clonotype was found once. The junction does not match germline at one end; this may be a read error. A second about 7 to 11 cycle PCR used barcoded and J-beta primers. TCRdb ran MiXCR on the 5' RACE reads and lists one entry per CDR3 protein. The data contain 550,000 to 750,000 distinct CDR3 sequences, over 20% of them singletons. What was sequenced was blood. The rearrangement uses TRBV9 and TRBJ2-5; D may be TRBD1 (6 bases). This receptor was taken from a man aged 65-85 years in good health. CDR3 DNA: TGTGCCAGCAGCGCCCCAGGGGAGACCCAGCACTTC. Its translation: CASSAPGETQHF.